Shown below are 2 T cell receptor beta chains from a single sample sequenced in a study of blood T cell repertoires in COVID-19. Profiled with immunoSEQ multiplex PCR; TCRdb holds only in-frame clones, not every one. The repertoire holds roughly 150,000 clones, with 75% to 90% as singletons. The sequencing sample was made of peripheral blood. The receptors derive from a man older than 75 with acute or convalescent COVID-19.

This chain links TRBV7-2 with TRBJ2-6, with a tentative D call TRBD1 (6 bases). The CDR3 totals 15 residues. V shed 5 bases and J shed 4 bases, with 12 bases lying between them. Germline V gives CDR1 SGHTA, CDR2 FQGNSA. DNA for the CDR3: TGTGCCAGCAGCCACCAGGGGACCGGGGCCAACGTCCTGACTTTC. Its protein product is CASSHQGTGANVLTF. Full variable domain (outside the CDR3, taken from reference TRBV7-2 and TRBJ2-6): GAGVSQSPSNKVTEKGKDVELRCDPISGHTALYWYRQSLGQGLEFLIYFQGNSAPDKSGLPSDRFSAERTGGSVSTLTIQRTQQEDSAVYLCASSHQGTGANVLTFGAGSRLTVL.

Written as DNA, the CDR3 is TGTGCCAGCAGTCGAGACAGCTACAATGAGCAGTTCTTC. The encoded protein is CASSRDSYNEQFF. The genes are TRBV5-4 and TRBJ2-1, with D possibly being TRBD1 (5 bases). Germline V gives CDR1 SGHNT, CDR2 YYREEE (reference sequence). V lost 5 bases and J lost 3, with 9 bases in between. This CDR3 comprises 13 residues. Combining the CDR3 with reference TRBV5-4 and TRBJ2-1 gives the whole variable domain ETGVTQSPTHLIKTRGQQVTLRCSSQSGHNTVSWYQQALGQGPQFIFQYYREEENGRGNFPPRFSGLQFPNYSSELNVNALELDDSALYLCASSRDSYNEQFFGPGTRLTVL.